Listed here are 14 T cell receptor beta chains from one sample, sequenced in a study of blood T cell repertoires in COVID-19 (TCRdb year 2020). The library was prepared using the immunoSEQ multiplex PCR assay. The table comes from immuneACCESS by way of TCRdb, which keeps in-frame sequences with V and J called. Part of the clones is missing from these tables; in studies checked, under half for an unresolved V gene and the rest for unknown reasons. The sample yields roughly 520,000 clones; 85% to 90% were counted once. The ten most abundant clones make up 1.8% of the sample. The sample taken for sequencing was PBMCs or T cells enriched from blood (not recorded which). The source of these receptors is a woman between 40 and 50 years old who had recovered from COVID-19.

V gene TRBV30 combines with J gene TRBJ1-4; D is perhaps TRBD1 (5 bases). Germline CDR1 GTSNPN, CDR2 SVGIG (reference sequence). The V end was cut by 0 bases, the J end by 6 bases, with 20 bases between. This CDR3 has 17 residues. CDR3 DNA sequence: TGTGCCTGGAGTGTAATCAGGGAAGATGGACTATATGAAAAACTGTTTTTT. Its translation: CAWSVIREDGLYEKLFF.

The chain recombines TRBV18 with TRBJ1-2; tentatively, D is TRBD1 (5 bases). The length of the CDR3 is 14 residues. The V end was cut by 1 base, the J end by 3 bases, with 9 bases between. Germline CDR1 reads KGHSH; CDR2 reads LQKENI. The DNA of the CDR3 is TGTGCCAGCTCACCACAGGGGCTGTACTATGGCTACACCTTC. This encodes CASSPQGLYYGYTF.

The rearrangement links TRBV6-5 to TRBJ1-1, with D perhaps TRBD1 (6 bases). Per the germline V gene, CDR1 is MNHEY and CDR2 is SVGAGI. V was trimmed by 5 bases and J by 8 bases, leaving 12 bases between them. This CDR3 is 12 amino acids long. The CDR3 DNA reads TGTGCCAGCAGTCTACTCGGGACAGAAGCTTTCTTT. It is translated as CASSLLGTEAFF.

In regard to this clone: This specimen includes other DNA sequences encoding the same CDR3. This chain links TRBV20-1 with TRBJ2-7; D gene uncertain. V was trimmed by 2 bases and J by 2 bases, leaving 4 bases between them. The CDR3 length is 11 residues. Germline CDR1 is DFQATT and CDR2 is SNEGSKA (reference sequence). The DNA of the CDR3 is TGCAGTGCTAGACTAGCCTACGAGCAGTACTTC. Translated: CSARLAYEQYF.

This chain links TRBV10-3 with TRBJ1-3, with D possibly TRBD1 on 6 matching bases. The CDR3 sequence is 14 residues long. The germline V and J ends were trimmed by 7 bases and 0 bases, with 10 bases remaining between them. CDR1 ENHRY and CDR2 SYGVKD come from the germline V gene. The DNA of the CDR3 is TGTGCCATCACCCAGGGGATCTCTGGAAACACCATATATTTT. Its translation: CAITQGISGNTIYF.

V is TRBV30 and J is TRBJ1-1; D is uncertain. V lost 3 bases, J lost 1 base, and 9 bases lay in between. Germline V CDR1 and CDR2: GTSNPN, SVGIG (reference sequence). This CDR3 has 13 amino acids. CDR3 protein: CAWSHGENTEAFF. CDR3 DNA: TGTGCCTGGAGCCACGGGGAGAACACTGAAGCTTTCTTT.

The chain couples TRBV29-1 to TRBJ2-7; TRBD2 matches 9 bases. This CDR3 comprises 14 residues. After removal of 7 bases from V and 7 bases from J, the junction contained 14 bases not matched to a gene. Germline V lookup: CDR1 SQVTM, CDR2 ANQGSEA. The CDR3, as DNA: TGCAGCGCCCGCTTCGGCGGGAGGGCCGATGAGCAGTACTTC. Translated, it gives CSARFGGRADEQYF.

The chain couples TRBV7-2 to TRBJ1-1; no definite D call. Germline V CDR1 and CDR2: SGHTA, FQGNSA. The CDR3 length is 13 residues. V lost 3 bases and J lost 4, with 9 bases in between. CDR3 protein: CASSFTAGTEAFF. The CDR3 DNA sequence: TGTGCCAGCAGCTTTACGGCGGGCACTGAAGCTTTCTTT.

The V call is TRBV12-3 or TRBV12-4, the J call TRBJ1-1, with D possibly being TRBD1 (5 bases). The CDR3 covers 13 residues. Trimming took off 8 bases at V and 2 bases at J, with 12 bases between the two ends. The CDR3 bases are TGTGCCAGCGAAGACAGTAGAAACACTGAAGCTTTCTTT. Encoded protein: CASEDSRNTEAFF.

Concerning this clone itself: The junction differs from germline at one of its ends, possibly a read error. This rearrangement joins TRBV14 to TRBJ2-1, with a tentative D call TRBD1 (5 bases). The germline V gene has CDR1 SGHDN and CDR2 FVKESK. The CDR3 loop spans 14 amino acids. DNA of the CDR3: TGTGCCAGCAGTCAAGCAAAAAGGGGCAATGAGCAGTTCTTC. It specifies CASSQAKRGNEQFF.

CDR3 amino acids: CASKGGRVNTEAFF. CDR3 sequence (DNA): TGTGCCAGCAAGGGAGGGCGGGTGAACACTGAAGCTTTCTTT. This sequence joins TRBV6-1 and TRBJ1-1; D unresolved. The V end was cut by 7 bases, the J end by 0 bases, with 12 bases between. The CDR3 is made up of 14 amino acids. Germline values: CDR1 MNHNS, CDR2 SASEGT.

The rearrangement links TRBV19 to TRBJ1-2; 7 nucleotides match TRBD1. The trim removed 5 bases at V and 4 bases at J, leaving 10 bases unmatched. The CDR3 sequence is 15 residues long. Germline CDR1 is LNHDA and CDR2 is SQIVND (reference sequence). The DNA of the CDR3 is TGTGCCAGTAGTGCAGACAGGGCCCCCCTCTATGGCTACACCTTC. This translates into CASSADRAPLYGYTF.

The V gene is TRBV7-2, the J gene TRBJ1-2; possibly TRBD1 for D (6 bases). The V end was cut by 0 bases, the J end by 4 bases, with 6 bases between. CDR3 size: 13 residues. Germline CDR1 SGHTA, CDR2 FQGNSA. Written as DNA, the CDR3 is TGTGCCAGCAGCTTAGCCAGGGGCTATGGCTACACCTTC. Residues: CASSLARGYGYTF.

This clone showed up just once. The chain carries TRBV5-1 and TRBJ2-1; D is unresolved. This CDR3 has 15 amino acids. Germline V lookup: CDR1 SGHRS, CDR2 YFSETQ. Trimming removed 0 bases at V and 4 bases at J, with 11 bases between. The CDR3 protein is CASSLDTNQYNEQFF. For the CDR3, the DNA is TGCGCCAGCAGCTTGGACACAAACCAATACAATGAGCAGTTCTTC.